This passage covers 17 T cell receptor beta chains from one sample sequenced in a study of blood T cell repertoires in COVID-19. Method: immunoSEQ multiplex PCR; TCRdb's copy keeps in-frame clones and lacks some. The top ten clones hold about 3.6% of a sample with some 140,000 clones, approximately 79% of them seen once. Sequencing was carried out using peripheral blood. The receptors derive from a man in his 60s with acute or convalescent COVID-19.

The chain employs TRBV28 and TRBJ2-7; 8 bases are shared with TRBD1. Germline trimming cut 3 bases from V and 7 bases from J; bases unmatched to any gene: 5. The CDR3 consists of 13 residues. Germline CDR1 reads MDHEN; CDR2 reads SYDVKM. The CDR3 reads CASSLAGGGEQYF. The CDR3 DNA reads TGTGCCAGCAGTTTGGCAGGGGGCGGTGAGCAGTACTTC.

As regards this clone: One junction end does not reproduce the germline sequence, and a read error may be involved. This chain joins TRBV11-2 and TRBJ2-4; no clear D gene. CDR3 size: 11 residues. Germline CDR1 reads SGHAT; CDR2 reads FQNNGV. The CDR3 DNA reads as TGTGCCAGCAGCTCAAGAAACATTCTGTACTTC. Amino acids: CASSSRNILYF.

The CDR3 reads CASAPGGTNEKLFF. In nucleotides, the CDR3 is TGTGCCAGTGCCCCAGGGGGCACTAATGAAAAACTGTTTTTT. The gene calls are TRBV18 and TRBJ1-4; 8 nucleotides line up with TRBD1. V lost 9 bases to trimming and J lost 2 bases; unmatched junction nucleotides: 5. Germline lookup yields CDR1 KGHSH and CDR2 LQKENI. This CDR3 is built from 14 residues.

The chain recombines TRBV20-1 with TRBJ1-1, with D possibly matching TRBD1 (5 bases). The CDR3 has 11 residues. The germline CDR1 and CDR2 sequences are DFQATT and SNEGSKA (reference sequence). Trimming removed 6 bases from V and 8 bases from J, with 13 bases in between. For the CDR3, the DNA is TGCAGTGCCCCGGGGGTCCGGGAAGCTTTCTTT. Translated, it gives CSAPGVREAFF.

The genes are TRBV11-2 and TRBJ2-7; no definite D call. Trimming cost V 4 bases and J 2 bases, with 3 bases left between them. Germline values: CDR1 SGHAT, CDR2 FQNNGV. CDR3 length: 11 amino acids. This CDR3 reads CASSSTYEQYF. CDR3 DNA: TGTGCCAGCAGCTCTACCTACGAGCAGTACTTC.

The chain couples TRBV18 to TRBJ1-5; D gene ambiguous. The ends were cut back, 3 bases at V and 4 bases at J, with 10 bases in the middle. Germline V gives CDR1 KGHSH, CDR2 LQKENI. This CDR3 is built from 14 residues. The CDR3 DNA reads TGTGCCAGCTCACCGGAGGGTCTAAATCAGCCCCAGCATTTT. Translated, it gives CASSPEGLNQPQHF.

The chain links TRBV27 to TRBJ2-1; 7 nucleotides match TRBD2. V trimming: 7 bases; J trimming: 5 bases; junction bases outside the gene matches: 5. The CDR3 loop spans 13 amino acids. CDR1 and CDR2 from the germline V gene are MNHEY and SMNVEV (reference sequence). The CDR3 DNA is TGTGCCAGCAAACTAGCGAGAAACAATGAGCAGTTCTTC. It codes for CASKLARNNEQFF.

The CDR3 bases are TGTGCCAGCAGCTTGGCCGGAAACAGGGGGCAAGATACGCAGTATTTT. Its translation is CASSLAGNRGQDTQYF. J is TRBJ2-3 and V is TRBV5-4; 9 positions match TRBD1. Germline CDR1 is SGHNT and CDR2 is YYREEE (reference sequence). This CDR3 is 16 amino acids long. V gave up 0 bases and J gave up 5 bases; unmatched junction bases: 7.

This chain joins TRBV6-5 and TRBJ1-1; 9 bases map to TRBD1. CDR1 is MNHEY, CDR2 SVGAGI, per germline. J was trimmed by 1 base and V by 6 bases; bases with no gene match: 3. The CDR3 is 14 amino acids. CDR3 residues: CASSPDRGNTEAFF. The CDR3 bases are TGTGCCAGCAGCCCGGACAGGGGGAACACTGAAGCTTTCTTT.

V usage is TRBV7-2 and J usage is TRBJ1-3; D uncertain. The CDR3 extends over 14 amino acids. V was cut by 11 bases and J by 0 bases, with 14 bases left in between. Germline V gives CDR1 SGHTA, CDR2 FQGNSA. CDR3 in DNA: TGTGCCGCCAAGAGGGCAGGCTCTGGAAACACCATATATTTT. Protein: CAAKRAGSGNTIYF. Variable domain in full (rest from reference TRBV7-2 and TRBJ1-3): GAGVSQSPSNKVTEKGKDVELRCDPISGHTALYWYRQSLGQGLEFLIYFQGNSAPDKSGLPSDRFSAERTGGSVSTLTIQRTQQEDSAVYLCAAKRAGSGNTIYFGEGSWLTVV.

The chain employs TRBV18 and TRBJ1-5; D ambiguous. CDR1 and CDR2 (germline): KGHSH, LQKENI. V gave up 6 bases and J gave up 5 bases, with 11 bases separating them. This CDR3 is 13 amino acids long. CDR3 in amino acids: CASSAGRDQPQHF. The CDR3 DNA reads as TGTGCCAGCTCGGCAGGTCGCGATCAGCCCCAGCATTTT.

J is TRBJ2-2 and V is TRBV4-1, with 11 bases aligning to TRBD2. Germline-derived CDR1 and CDR2 are MGHRA and YSYEKL. The V and J ends lost 1 base and 5 bases, in that order; junction bases with no gene match: 9. CDR3 length equals 18 residues. The CDR3 is CASSQGLAGIHFTGELFF. CDR3 nucleotides: TGCGCCAGCAGCCAAGGACTAGCGGGGATACACTTTACCGGGGAGCTGTTTTTT.

The chain links TRBV6-6 to TRBJ2-2; D possibly corresponds to TRBD1 (6 bases). Germline V CDR1 and CDR2: MNHNY, SVGAGI (reference sequence). Trimming pared 3 bases from V and 4 bases from J, leaving 12 bases between. This CDR3 spans 15 amino acids. The DNA for the CDR3 is TGTGCCAGCAGTTATGAGGGGGTCCCCACCGGGGAGCTGTTTTTT. Amino acid sequence: CASSYEGVPTGELFF.

The chain recombines TRBV28 with TRBJ2-7; a possible D gene is TRBD1 (5 bases). This CDR3 contains 12 residues. Trimming shortened V by 5 bases and J by 7 bases, and 12 bases separated the two germline ends. The germline V gene has CDR1 MDHEN and CDR2 SYDVKM. The CDR3 region has the DNA TGTGCCAGCAGTCCAGGGTTAAGGGAGCAGTACTTC. It encodes CASSPGLREQYF.

This clone showed up just a few times. The J gene is TRBJ2-3, the V gene TRBV7-9, with unresolved D. Trimming removed 1 base at V and 0 bases at J, with 5 bases between. The CDR3 is 14 residues long. Germline values: CDR1 SEHNR, CDR2 FQNEAQ (reference sequence). The CDR3 bases are TGTGCCAGCAGCTTAGTCGGGAGCACAGATACGCAGTATTTT. It translates to CASSLVGSTDTQYF.

The V gene is TRBV7-8, the J gene TRBJ1-3; TRBD1 might be the D (6 bases). In germline, CDR1 is SGHVS, CDR2 FQNEAQ. The CDR3 consists of 17 residues. V was trimmed by 1 base and J by 3 bases, leaving 16 bases between them. This chain's CDR3 is CASSLGSGGGSGNTIYF. For the CDR3, the DNA is TGTGCCAGCAGCTTAGGAAGCGGGGGCGGGAGTGGAAACACCATATATTTT.

V usage is TRBV29-1 and J usage is TRBJ1-1; D uncertain. The CDR3 length is 13 residues. V lost 1 base, J lost 0 bases, and 6 bases lay in between. Per the germline V gene, CDR1 is SQVTM and CDR2 is ANQGSEA. CDR3: CSVEAGMNTEAFF. The CDR3 bases are TGCAGCGTTGAAGCGGGAATGAACACTGAAGCTTTCTTT.